A selection of T cell receptor beta chains follows, all from one sample in a study of T cell responses to AZD1222 COVID-19 vaccine. Using immunoSEQ multiplex PCR, the repertoire was profiled, and TCRdb retains in-frame clones only, with some absent. The sample comprises about 110,000 clones, 85% to 95% of which are singletons, and roughly 7.6% rests with the top ten. This material consisted of peripheral blood, taken on day 0 of AZD1222 vaccination. The receptors originated from an adult in good health. The CDR3 runs from the conserved cysteine through the conserved F or W. The D gene is left open where the match is weak. Clone size is stated in some rows and not others, as once, few, many or a class when expanded.

.	.	TRBJ1-5	TRBV19	15	CASSIYRVRNQPQHF	TGTGCCAGTAGTATTTACAGGGTGAGGAATCAGCCCCAGCATTTT
TRBD2	.	TRBJ2-3	TRBV28	19	CASSLTALASGGTTDTQYF	TGTGCCAGCAGTTTAACAGCGCTGGCTAGCGGGGGGACCACAGATACGCAGTATTTT
.	.	TRBJ2-5	TRBV7-9	14	CASTPLGRQETQYF	TGTGCCAGCACCCCCTTGGGCAGACAAGAGACCCAGTACTTC
.	.	TRBJ1-1	TRBV19	13	CASNLQGNTEAFF	TGTGCCAGTAACCTACAGGGTAACACTGAAGCTTTCTTT
TRBD1	once	TRBJ1-2	TRBV5-8	15	CASSLGTGGPYGYTF	TGTGCCAGCAGCCTCGGGACAGGGGGCCCTTATGGCTACACCTTC
.	few	TRBJ1-1	TRBV2	12	CASKGGPTEAFF	TGTGCCAGCAAAGGCGGACCCACTGAAGCTTTCTTT
TRBD1	.	TRBJ1-2	TRBV4-1	18	CASSQDRGQGQEGYGYTF	TGCGCCAGCAGCCAAGATAGGGGACAGGGCCAGGAGGGTTATGGCTACACCTTC
.	.	TRBJ2-7	TRBV11-2	14	CASSFRDFSYEQYF	TGTGCCAGCAGCTTCCGGGACTTCTCCTACGAGCAGTACTTC
.	.	TRBJ1-1	TRBV12-5	10	CASGSRGAFF	TGTGCTAGTGGTTCCCGGGGCGCTTTCTTT
TRBD1	.	TRBJ2-7	TRBV11-2	15	CASSLVTGGSYEQYF	TGTGCCAGCAGCTTAGTTACAGGGGGATCCTACGAGCAGTACTTC
TRBD2	few	TRBJ2-3	TRBV5-5	14	CASSSLAVMDTQYF	TGTGCCAGCAGCTCACTAGCGGTGATGGATACGCAGTATTTT
TRBD2	.	TRBJ2-5	TRBV27	16	CASSLRASGGEETQYF	TGTGCCAGCAGTTTAAGAGCTAGCGGGGGCGAAGAGACCCAGTACTTC
TRBD1	.	TRBJ2-3	TRBV10-1	11	CASRSRDREYF	TGCGCCAGCAGATCCCGGGACAGGGAATATTTT